These 24 T cell receptor beta chains were sequenced from one sample in a study of blood T cell repertoires in COVID-19. The data were produced by immunoSEQ multiplex PCR, yet TCRdb's version contains in-frame clones alone and is incomplete. Of 300,000 or so clones listed, just under 90% are singletons. Sequencing was done on a sample of peripheral blood. These receptors were collected from a woman between 40 and 50 years old with acute or convalescent COVID-19.

The gene calls are TRBV7-9 and TRBJ1-2; perhaps TRBD1 as D (6 bases). V shed 5 bases and J shed 0 bases, with 10 bases lying between them. Germline V gene sequence: CDR1 SEHNR, CDR2 FQNEAQ (reference sequence). This CDR3 has 14 residues. CDR3 bases: TGTGCCAGCAGCCCCTCAGGGGCTAACTATGGCTACACCTTC. Translating it yields CASSPSGANYGYTF. Together with reference TRBV7-9 and TRBJ1-2, the CDR3 gives the full variable domain: DTGVSQNPRHKITKRGQNVTFRCDPISEHNRLYWYRQTLGQGPEFLTYFQNEAQLEKSRLLSDRFSAERPKGSFSTLEIQRTEQGDSAMYLCASSPSGANYGYTFGSGTRLTVV.

This chain uses TRBV15 with TRBJ1-1; a weak D match, TRBD1 (5 bases). This CDR3 spans 15 amino acids. The germline gives CDR1 LNHNV, CDR2 YYDKDF (reference sequence). V was shortened by 0 bases and J by 0 bases, with 8 bases between the two germline ends. CDR3 region: CATSRDVGVNTEAFF. The DNA of the CDR3 is TGTGCCACCAGCAGAGATGTAGGGGTGAACACTGAAGCTTTCTTT.

In its sample, this clone was seen once. The chain recombines TRBV11-2 with TRBJ1-4, with no clear D. The CDR3 has 16 residues. Per germline, CDR1 SGHAT and CDR2 FQNNGV. Between the trimmed V and J ends, which lost 3 bases and 0 bases, there was a span of 11 bases. CDR3 DNA: TGTGCCAGCAGCTTTGCCCGACAAGCAACTAATGAAAAACTGTTTTTT. Translating gives CASSFARQATNEKLFF.

This clone was seen only once. The DNA of the CDR3 is TGTGCCAGCAGCCCTAGCGGGGGGGCGTACACCGGGGAGCTGTTTTTT. It encodes CASSPSGGAYTGELFF. The chain combines TRBV14 with TRBJ2-2; 12 bases map to TRBD2. The V gene's germline CDR1 is SGHDN and CDR2 FVKESK. Germline trimming cut 4 bases from V and 3 bases from J; bases unmatched to any gene: 3. The CDR3 sequence is 16 residues long.

CDR3 nucleotides: TGTGCCAGTAGTTCCGGGACAGGGGCCCCGTATGGCTACACCTTC. Translation: CASSSGTGAPYGYTF. This chain links TRBV19 with TRBJ1-2; 10 nucleotides line up with TRBD1. Germline V gene lookup returns CDR1 LNHDA and CDR2 SQIVND (reference sequence). CDR3 length: 15 amino acids. V dropped 5 bases and J dropped 5; count of bases not matched to a gene: 8. The full variable domain, completed using reference TRBV19 and TRBJ1-2, is DGGITQSPKYLFRKEGQNVTLSCEQNLNHDAMYWYRQDPGQGLRLIYYSQIVNDFQKGDIAEGYSVSREKKESFPLTVTSAQKNPTAFYLCASSSGTGAPYGYTFGSGTRLTVV.

The chain links TRBV24-1 to TRBJ2-1, with a weak D call TRBD2 (5 bases). The CDR3 runs 15 residues. Germline V lookup: CDR1 KGHDR, CDR2 SFDVKD. With 4 bases removed from V and 4 bases from J, the gap between germline ends came to 13 bases. DNA of the CDR3: TGTGCCACCAGTGAAGTGGGGAGAGGTTACAATGAGCAGTTCTTC. Its translation: CATSEVGRGYNEQFF.

This chain joins TRBV24-1 and TRBJ2-1; D remains unclear. Germline lookup yields CDR1 KGHDR and CDR2 SFDVKD. The ends were cut back, 1 base at V and 7 bases at J, with 7 bases in the middle. The CDR3 extends over 13 amino acids. The DNA for the CDR3 is TGTGCCACCAGTGATTTCCTCGGGAATGAGCAGTTCTTC. Translated, it gives CATSDFLGNEQFF.

V usage is TRBV30 and J usage is TRBJ1-4, with 10 bases fitting TRBD1. Germline V gene data show CDR1 as GTSNPN and CDR2 as SVGIG (reference sequence). Trimming at V came to 1 base and at J to 3 bases, leaving 5 bases not matched to a gene. The CDR3 sequence is 16 residues long. This CDR3 reads CAWSDDRGLANEKLFF. The CDR3 DNA reads TGTGCCTGGAGTGATGACAGGGGGCTCGCTAATGAAAAACTGTTTTTT.

This chain links TRBV6-2 or TRBV6-3 with TRBJ2-5; D might be TRBD1 (6 bases). The germline V gene encodes CDR1 MNHEY and CDR2 SVGEGT. The V end lost 2 bases, the J end lost 5 bases, and 21 bases lay between the germline ends. The CDR3 is 17 residues long. The CDR3 is CASSYVIPRGDVETQYF. Written as DNA, the CDR3 is TGTGCCAGCAGTTACGTTATCCCCAGGGGAGATGTTGAGACCCAGTACTTC.

The chain employs TRBV4-2 and TRBJ1-2; perhaps TRBD1 as D (5 bases). The V end was cut by 2 bases, the J end by 4 bases, with 17 bases between. This CDR3 comprises 16 residues. Germline loops: CDR1 LGHNA, CDR2 YNFKEQ. CDR3 region: CASSQNGYQGAYGYTF. CDR3 bases: TGTGCCAGCAGCCAAAACGGCTATCAAGGGGCCTATGGCTACACCTTC.

The rearrangement uses TRBV12-3 or TRBV12-4 and TRBJ1-4, with D unresolved. V was pared by 2 bases and J by 8 bases, with 6 bases between. CDR3 length: 12 amino acids. CDR3: CASSLPPEKLFF. The CDR3 DNA reads as TGTGCCAGCAGTTTACCCCCGGAAAAACTGTTTTTT.

J is TRBJ1-1 and V is TRBV6-5, with no clear D. Trimming cost V 6 bases and J 1 base, with 3 bases left between them. The germline V gene encodes CDR1 MNHEY and CDR2 SVGAGI. The CDR3 covers 11 residues. CDR3 loop: CASRRNTEAFF. Here the CDR3 DNA reads TGTGCCAGCAGGCGGAACACTGAAGCTTTCTTT.

The gene calls are TRBV29-1 and TRBJ2-1; D call uncertain. The CDR3 covers 11 residues. Per the germline V gene, CDR1 is SQVTM and CDR2 is ANQGSEA. Trimming removed 4 bases from V and 10 bases from J, with 11 bases in between. CDR3 sequence reads: CSVVGPTEQFF. The CDR3 DNA reads as TGCAGCGTTGTGGGCCCGACGGAGCAGTTCTTC.

J is TRBJ1-2 and V is TRBV15, with TRBD1 matching 10 bases. The CDR3 spans 13 residues. V shed 7 bases and J 5 bases; nucleotides not matched to a gene: 4. CDR1 LNHNV and CDR2 YYDKDF come from the germline V gene (reference sequence). CDR3 sequence reads: CATTGQGSYGYTF. In DNA, the CDR3 is TGTGCCACCACGGGACAGGGGTCTTATGGCTACACCTTC.

This rearrangement joins TRBV28 to TRBJ1-2; a possible D gene is TRBD1 (5 bases). CDR3 length: 12 amino acids. In germline, CDR1 is MDHEN, CDR2 SYDVKM. Deletions cut 5 bases from V and 7 bases from J, with 11 bases between. CDR3 protein: CASSPGGRGYTF. CDR3 coding DNA: TGTGCCAGCAGTCCGGGGGGACGTGGCTACACCTTC.

The chain joins TRBV5-1 to TRBJ2-5, with 10 bases that match TRBD1. CDR3 size: 16 residues. The V segment lost 4 bases and the J segment 5 bases; nucleotides outside the gene matches: 11. Germline lookup yields CDR1 SGHRS and CDR2 YFSETQ. CDR3 nucleotide sequence: TGCGCCAGCAGCAACCTACCGACAGGGGGCGCGGAGACCCAGTACTTC. It encodes CASSNLPTGGAETQYF.

The rearrangement uses TRBV6-5 and TRBJ2-2; D possibly corresponds to TRBD2 (6 bases). Germline CDR1 and CDR2: MNHEY and SVGAGI. The CDR3 is 15 residues long. V gave up 4 bases and J gave up 5 bases, with 14 bases separating them. The CDR3 here is CASSSRGGTTGELFF. As DNA, the CDR3 is TGTGCCAGCAGTTCCCGGGGAGGAACGACCGGGGAGCTGTTTTTT.

V is TRBV5-4 and J is TRBJ2-7; D may be TRBD1 (5 bases). Germline CDR1 is SGHNT and CDR2 is YYREEE (reference sequence). Trimming left V 2 bases short and J 2 bases short, with 14 bases between. The CDR3 has 15 residues. The CDR3 DNA is TGTGCCAGCAGCTTTGGGCAGGGATCCCCCTACGAGCAGTACGTC. It specifies CASSFGQGSPYEQYV.

This clone was observed a handful of times. The chain is built from TRBV2 and TRBJ1-5; no reliable D call. The germline V gene has CDR1 SNHLY and CDR2 FYNNEI. V was shortened by 7 bases and J by 5 bases, with 15 bases between the two germline ends. CDR3 length: 14 amino acids. This CDR3 is CASNGVVGDQPQHF. The CDR3 DNA is TGTGCCAGCAATGGGGTCGTCGGGGATCAGCCCCAGCATTTT.

This rearrangement joins TRBV9 to TRBJ1-2, with 7 bases matching TRBD1. Germline trimming cut 0 bases from V and 7 bases from J; bases unmatched to any gene: 6. This CDR3 contains 14 residues. Germline loops: CDR1 SGDLS, CDR2 YYNGEE. The CDR3 reads CASSVVLTGSGYTF. CDR3 bases: TGTGCCAGCAGCGTAGTCTTGACAGGGTCTGGCTACACCTTC.

This rearrangement joins TRBV5-6 to TRBJ2-5, with 8 bases identical to TRBD1. This CDR3 comprises 16 residues. The germline gives CDR1 SGHDT, CDR2 YYEEEE. The V and J ends lost 2 bases and 4 bases, in that order; junction bases with no gene match: 10. CDR3 in amino acids: CASSFGQTGGRETQYF. Here the CDR3 DNA reads TGTGCCAGCAGCTTCGGACAAACAGGGGGTCGAGAGACCCAGTACTTC.

The rearrangement uses TRBV3-1 (or the pseudogene TRBV3-2) and TRBJ2-7; D call uncertain. The CDR3 runs 15 residues. Germline-derived CDR1 and CDR2 are LGHDT and YNNKEL (reference sequence). The germline V and J ends were trimmed by 3 bases and 4 bases, with 16 bases remaining between them. DNA of the CDR3: TGTGCCAGCAGCCAGTTACCAGGTAAGGCTTACGAGCAGTACGTC. This encodes CASSQLPGKAYEQYV.

The V and J genes are TRBV12-3 or TRBV12-4 and TRBJ2-3; D unclear. V lost 7 bases, J lost 0 bases, and 5 bases lay in between. There are 12 residues in the CDR3. The CDR3 protein is CASTPSTDTQYF. The CDR3 DNA reads as TGTGCCAGCACCCCGAGCACAGATACGCAGTATTTT.

The chain combines TRBV5-1 with TRBJ1-1, with 8 bases that match TRBD1. CDR1 is SGHRS, CDR2 YFSETQ, per germline. With 4 bases clipped from V and 2 bases from J, the junction kept 7 bases outside the gene matches. This CDR3 contains 15 residues. For the CDR3, the DNA is TGCGCCAGCAGCCCGTACGGACAGGGAAACACTGAAGCTTTCTTT. Amino acid sequence: CASSPYGQGNTEAFF.